The TCR beta chain described here comes from a study of blood T cell repertoires in COVID-19. Study-level background: COVID-19 samples, acute and convalescent, were from the United States, Italy and Spain.

Original methodology: Reference gene primers were amplified, and this amplification served to estimate nucleated cell counts. Only in-frame clones appear in the TCRdb table, and some are missing; sequencing was by immunoSEQ multiplex PCR. V and J calls and clone size follow that table, whereas D and trimming were derived from the DNA. The profile covers around 170,000 clones, with around 80% appearing a single time and 13% to 15% taken by the ten largest. The V gene's germline CDR1 is MNHNS and CDR2 SASEGT. Losses at the gene ends were 2 bases for V and 3 bases for J; bases not matched to a gene: 6. This CDR3 region has 17 residues.

This sequence originates from a young man with active or convalescent COVID-19. The sequenced sample was peripheral blood. This sequence joins TRBV6-1 and TRBJ1-4; TRBD1 matches at 10 bases. CDR3 sequence (DNA): TGTGCCAGCAGTGAAAGGGGACAGGGGTTCGCTAATGAAAAACTGTTTTTT. Translated: CASSERGQGFANEKLFF.